A single sample gave rise to the 19 T cell receptor beta chains below, sequenced in a study of T cell changes during pregnancy in multiple sclerosis. Clones were read by immunoSEQ multiplex PCR, and TCRdb kept only the in-frame ones, dropping some. In the table there are tens of thousands of clones, around 92% of which are singletons. The sample consisted of peripheral blood, taken after pregnancy. All receptors come from a female donor with multiple sclerosis, enrolled in a pregnancy study.

This clone was found a few times. This sequence joins TRBV7-2 and TRBJ1-2; 8 bases match TRBD1. CDR1 and CDR2 from the germline V gene are SGHTA and FQGNSA. V trimming: 5 bases; J trimming: 8 bases; junction bases outside the gene matches: 10. CDR3 size: 14 residues. The CDR3 region is CASSTPGGFWGYTF. CDR3 in DNA: TGTGCCAGCAGCACCCCAGGGGGCTTTTGGGGCTACACCTTC.

The rearrangement links TRBV11-2 to TRBJ2-5; D is unresolved. CDR1 and CDR2 (germline): SGHAT, FQNNGV. The V end lost 4 bases, the J end lost 4 bases, and 16 bases lay between the germline ends. This CDR3 spans 15 amino acids. The CDR3, as DNA: TGTGCCAGCAGCTATGTCCGGGTTTCGGCAGAGACCCAGTACTTC. Translating it yields CASSYVRVSAETQYF.

The table lists this clone with a count of one. CDR3 region: CASSPPTRPGEQYF. CDR3 coding DNA: TGTGCCAGCTCACCACCGACTAGGCCGGGCGAGCAGTACTTC. The chain joins TRBV18 to TRBJ2-7; D is perhaps TRBD2 (6 bases). V shed 0 bases and J shed 6 bases, with 12 bases lying between them. The CDR3 is 14 amino acids. Germline CDR1 reads KGHSH; CDR2 reads LQKENI.

The rearrangement links TRBV4-2 to TRBJ2-4, with D perhaps matching TRBD2 (5 bases). V lost 0 bases, J lost 0 bases, and 9 bases lay in between. Germline V gives CDR1 LGHNA, CDR2 YNFKEQ. The CDR3 runs to 16 residues. In nucleotides, the CDR3 is TGTGCCAGCAGCCAAGATCGGGATATAGCCAAAAACATTCAGTACTTC. Encoded protein: CASSQDRDIAKNIQYF.

This clone appeared a few times. The V call is TRBV29-1, the J call TRBJ2-5, with D uncertain. Per germline, CDR1 SQVTM and CDR2 ANQGSEA. The CDR3 consists of 12 residues. The germline V and J ends were trimmed by 4 bases and 1 base, with 7 bases remaining between them. The CDR3 region is CSVAGFQETQYF. CDR3 sequence (DNA): TGCAGCGTTGCAGGATTCCAAGAGACCCAGTACTTC.

The chain couples TRBV5-6 to TRBJ1-5; D is unresolved. The CDR3 is made up of 13 amino acids. Trimming removed 1 base at V and 2 bases at J, with 4 bases between. CDR1 and CDR2 (germline): SGHDT, YYEEEE. The CDR3 sequence is CASSLLGNQPQHF. CDR3 coding DNA: TGTGCCAGCAGCTTGCTTGGCAATCAGCCCCAGCATTTT.

The CDR3 sequence: CAWNTRTGEDQPQHF. In DNA form, the CDR3 reads TGTGCCTGGAATACCCGGACAGGGGAAGATCAGCCCCAGCATTTT. The J gene is TRBJ1-5, the V gene TRBV30, with 9 bases identical to TRBD1. The CDR3 is made up of 15 amino acids. Per the germline V gene, CDR1 is GTSNPN and CDR2 is SVGIG (reference sequence). V gave up 4 bases and J gave up 5 bases; unmatched junction bases: 9.

V is TRBV6-4 and J is TRBJ1-6; D call uncertain. Germline V gives CDR1 MRHNA, CDR2 SNTAGT. CDR3 length: 15 amino acids. Trimming cost V 2 bases and J 10 bases, with 15 bases left between them. CDR3 residues: CASSDGEGSRSPLHF. CDR3 sequence (DNA): TGTGCCAGCAGTGACGGGGAGGGAAGCAGATCACCCCTCCACTTT.

V and J are TRBV10-3 and TRBJ1-5; 10 nucleotides agree with TRBD1. With 5 bases clipped from V and 6 bases from J, the junction kept 7 bases outside the gene matches. CDR3 length: 15 amino acids. Germline V lookup: CDR1 ENHRY, CDR2 SYGVKD. CDR3 region: CAISPDRGVGQPQHF. CDR3 bases: TGTGCCATCAGTCCGGACAGGGGGGTTGGTCAGCCCCAGCATTTT.

The chain is built from TRBV6-4 and TRBJ1-2; D gene unclear. Germline CDR1 reads MRHNA; CDR2 reads SNTAGT. This CDR3 comprises 15 residues. Trimming removed 3 bases at V and 8 bases at J, with 19 bases between. The CDR3 coding sequence is TGTGCCAGCAGTGAGTCGGGCGCGGGAGTCGAGGGCTACACCTTC. Translating it yields CASSESGAGVEGYTF.

The V gene is TRBV7-8, the J gene TRBJ1-2; D remains ambiguous. Germline V CDR1 and CDR2: SGHVS, FQNEAQ. Trimming took 1 base from V and 2 from J, leaving 8 bases between them. CDR3 length equals 14 residues. The CDR3 DNA follows: TGTGCCAGCAGCTTAGAGCCGGGAAACTATGGCTACACCTTC. This encodes CASSLEPGNYGYTF.

The V gene is TRBV5-6, the J gene TRBJ2-7; 7 bases map to TRBD1. V shed 7 bases and J 3 bases; nucleotides not matched to a gene: 19. CDR1 SGHDT and CDR2 YYEEEE come from the germline V gene. The CDR3 extends over 17 amino acids. CDR3: CASEWGWEQGNGYEQYF. Written as DNA, the CDR3 is TGTGCCAGCGAGTGGGGTTGGGAACAGGGGAACGGCTACGAGCAGTACTTC.

This clone was counted once. The V call is TRBV2, the J call TRBJ2-7; TRBD2 agrees at 8 bases. The CDR3 length is 14 residues. The V gene's germline CDR1 is SNHLY and CDR2 FYNNEI. The V segment lost 4 bases and the J segment 2 bases; nucleotides outside the gene matches: 4. The CDR3 reads CASSVGRGAYEQYF. DNA of the CDR3: TGTGCCAGCAGTGTAGGGCGGGGGGCCTACGAGCAGTACTTC.

The CDR3 here is CASSSGQGNYGYTF. The CDR3 nucleotides are TGTGCCAGCAGCTCGGGACAGGGGAACTATGGCTACACCTTC. The chain combines TRBV5-4 with TRBJ1-2; TRBD1 matches 10 bases. V dropped 3 bases and J dropped 2; count of bases not matched to a gene: 1. The germline CDR1 and CDR2 sequences are SGHNT and YYREEE (reference sequence). This CDR3 has 14 residues.

In this sample, this clone turned up once. The junction shows a germline mismatch at one end, possibly a read error. The rearrangement joins TRBV7-9 to TRBJ1-2, with TRBD1 matching over 7 bases. The CDR3 covers 15 residues. Looked up from germline, CDR1 is SEHNR and CDR2 is FQNEAQ (reference sequence). CDR3 sequence (DNA): TGTGTCAGCAGCCCCGCGGGCACAGGGGACTATGGCTACACCTTC. Translating gives CVSSPAGTGDYGYTF.

For the CDR3, the DNA is TGTGCCTGGAGTGCCCGGTGGGGACAGGGGAATCGAGGAGTTCGCCAGGGCTACACCTTC. Residues: CAWSARWGQGNRGVRQGYTF. The rearrangement joins TRBV30 to TRBJ1-2, with 10 bases matching TRBD1. From germline, CDR1 is GTSNPN and CDR2 SVGIG (reference sequence). V lost 1 base to trimming and J lost 8 bases; unmatched junction nucleotides: 25. The CDR3 runs to 20 residues.

The rearrangement links TRBV2 to TRBJ1-5; 8 positions match TRBD1. The trim removed 1 base at V and 1 base at J, leaving 6 bases unmatched. Germline values: CDR1 SNHLY, CDR2 FYNNEI. This CDR3 has 17 amino acids. Here the CDR3 DNA reads TGTGCCAGCAGTGAAGTCAGGGGGCTGCAAAGCAATCAGCCCCAGCATTTT. This gives the protein CASSEVRGLQSNQPQHF.

The chain links TRBV2 to TRBJ1-1, with D possibly matching TRBD1 (5 bases). Germline lookup yields CDR1 SNHLY and CDR2 FYNNEI. This CDR3 contains 14 residues. V lost 7 bases and J lost 10, with 22 bases in between. The CDR3 region has the DNA TGTGCCAGCATTGGGGGGGTCTGGGGCCGGGGAGCTTTCTTT. Its protein is CASIGGVWGRGAFF.

The chain is built from TRBV6-6 and TRBJ2-1, with a possible D match to TRBD1 (5 bases). Looked up from germline, CDR1 is MNHNY and CDR2 is SVGAGI (reference sequence). The CDR3 is 13 residues long. Trimming shortened V by 0 bases and J by 9 bases, and 9 bases separated the two germline ends. Here the CDR3 reads CASSYSGAGEQFF. The CDR3 region has the DNA TGTGCCAGCAGTTACTCAGGGGCCGGTGAGCAGTTCTTC.